The 30 T cell receptor beta chains listed next were all sequenced from one sample in a study of cytomegalovirus exposure and HLA in healthy donors. Use of 60 Vbeta and 13 Jbeta primers characterized the PCR. Profiled with immunoSEQ multiplex PCR; TCRdb holds only in-frame clones, not every one. Altogether some 130,000 clones are present, 55% to 80% being singletons, with the ten largest covering about 1.2%. Sequencing was done on a sample of PBMCs. The receptors originated from a woman in her 40s in good health and CMV-seronegative.

The rearrangement links TRBV28 to TRBJ2-1, with D uncertain. Per germline, CDR1 MDHEN and CDR2 SYDVKM. V was clipped by 1 base and J by 1 base, with 8 bases between them. The CDR3 has 15 residues. The CDR3 coding sequence is TGTGCCAGCAGTTTATTTCACACATCCTACAATGAGCAGTTCTTC. It translates to CASSLFHTSYNEQFF.

CDR3 residues: CASSLRGWGTDTQYF. Written as DNA, the CDR3 is TGTGCCAGCAGCCTTCGCGGGTGGGGCACAGATACGCAGTATTTT. V is TRBV7-6 and J is TRBJ2-3, with a tentative D call TRBD2 (5 bases). Trimming removed 5 bases at V and 1 base at J, with 13 bases between. CDR1 and CDR2 (germline): SGHVS, FNYEAQ. This CDR3 has 15 residues.

The chain carries TRBV15 and TRBJ2-3; weak D call: TRBD1 (6 bases). CDR1 and CDR2 (germline): LNHNV, YYDKDF (reference sequence). V lost 4 bases and J lost 1, with 9 bases in between. The CDR3 sequence is 14 residues long. The chain's CDR3 is CATSIRQGTDTQYF. Written as DNA, the CDR3 is TGTGCCACCAGCATACGACAGGGCACAGATACGCAGTATTTT.

The gene calls are TRBV28 and TRBJ2-2; 10 nucleotides agree with TRBD2. The germline V gene encodes CDR1 MDHEN and CDR2 SYDVKM. The CDR3 has 18 amino acids. V lost 4 bases, J lost 5 bases, and 13 bases stayed unmatched. The CDR3 sequence: CASSSPWVAGGNTGELFF. Written as DNA, the CDR3 is TGTGCCAGCAGTTCCCCTTGGGTAGCGGGGGGAAATACCGGGGAGCTGTTTTTT.

The V gene is TRBV27, the J gene TRBJ1-1, with 8 bases matching TRBD1. The germline CDR1 and CDR2 sequences are MNHEY and SMNVEV (reference sequence). Unmatched junction bases numbered 2, after V lost 4 bases and J lost 4 bases. The CDR3 totals 13 residues. The CDR3 bases are TGTGCCAGCAGTTATGGACAGGGCACTGAAGCTTTCTTT. Amino acids: CASSYGQGTEAFF.

V and J are TRBV5-8 and TRBJ1-2; the D is unclear. This CDR3 has 11 amino acids. Germline CDR1 and CDR2: SGHTS and YDEGEE. The V end was cut by 4 bases, the J end by 5 bases, with 6 bases between. The CDR3 coding sequence is TGTGCCAGCAGCCACCAGTATGGCTACACCTTC. It translates to CASSHQYGYTF.

This clone was seen only once. The genes are TRBV27 and TRBJ1-3, with a possible D match to TRBD1 (5 bases). Per the germline V gene, CDR1 is MNHEY and CDR2 is SMNVEV (reference sequence). V lost 2 bases and J 2 bases, leaving 10 bases between the germline ends. This CDR3 spans 15 amino acids. The CDR3 here is CASSLRAGTGNTIYF. The CDR3 DNA is TGTGCCAGCAGTTTACGGGCAGGGACTGGAAACACCATATATTTT.

This clone has more than one count but fewer than ten. This sequence joins TRBV5-1 and TRBJ1-2, with 8 nucleotides matching TRBD1. The trim removed 4 bases at V and 6 bases at J, leaving 5 bases unmatched. The CDR3 has 13 amino acids. Germline CDR1 and CDR2: SGHRS and YFSETQ. CDR3 protein: CASSTTGVDGYTF. The DNA for the CDR3 is TGCGCCAGCAGCACGACAGGGGTCGATGGCTACACCTTC.

The chain has TRBV5-1 and TRBJ1-4; D gene unclear. CDR1 is SGHRS and CDR2 is YFSETQ in the germline V gene. V gave up 0 bases and J gave up 3 bases, with 9 bases separating them. The CDR3 length is 15 residues. Here the CDR3 DNA reads TGCGCCAGCAGCTTGGGAGTCGGGGCTAATGAAAAACTGTTTTTT. It is translated as CASSLGVGANEKLFF.

For this clone: The identical CDR3 is also encoded by other nucleotide sequences in the sample. This chain uses TRBV6-1 with TRBJ2-3; D not resolved. Trimming removed 0 bases from V and 4 bases from J, with 5 bases in between. This CDR3 has 13 amino acids. Germline V gene data show CDR1 as MNHNS and CDR2 as SASEGT. CDR3 loop: CASSEAQADTQYF. The DNA of the CDR3 is TGTGCCAGCAGTGAAGCTCAGGCAGATACGCAGTATTTT.

The chain combines TRBV11-3 with TRBJ2-3; no reliable D call. From germline, CDR1 is SGHNT and CDR2 YENEEA. Between the trimmed V and J ends, which lost 6 bases and 2 bases, there was a span of 15 bases. This CDR3 is built from 15 residues. The CDR3 DNA reads TGTGCCAGCAGTCTCAGAGGCAGATACACAGATACGCAGTATTTT. Protein sequence: CASSLRGRYTDTQYF.

The V and J genes are TRBV5-1 and TRBJ1-2, with D uncertain. The CDR3 covers 15 residues. Per germline, CDR1 SGHRS and CDR2 YFSETQ. Between the trimmed V and J ends, which lost 0 bases and 2 bases, there was a span of 11 bases. CDR3 in amino acids: CASSLELAGNYGYTF. CDR3 DNA: TGCGCCAGCAGCTTGGAGCTTGCCGGGAACTATGGCTACACCTTC.

The gene calls are TRBV5-1 and TRBJ1-5; tentatively, D is TRBD1 (6 bases). V lost 4 bases and J 7 bases, leaving 27 bases between the germline ends. The germline CDR1 and CDR2 sequences are SGHRS and YFSETQ. The CDR3 is 18 amino acids. The CDR3 DNA is TGCGCCAGCAGCCCGGGGGGCAGGGGCTACCACGTTGGCCAGCCCCAGCATTTT. Translation: CASSPGGRGYHVGQPQHF.

The CDR3 sequence is CASSGRVFSYGYTF. In nucleotides, the CDR3 is TGTGCCAGCAGTGGGAGGGTATTCAGCTATGGCTACACCTTC. The rearrangement links TRBV2 to TRBJ1-2; D call uncertain. The V end lost 4 bases, the J end lost 4 bases, and 13 bases lay between the germline ends. Germline V gene lookup returns CDR1 SNHLY and CDR2 FYNNEI. This CDR3 contains 14 residues.

This sequence joins TRBV5-1 and TRBJ2-7; 8 bases are a match to TRBD1. Trimming removed 4 bases from V and 3 bases from J; junction bases left unmatched: 3. The CDR3 is 13 residues long. Germline assignment: CDR1 SGHRS and CDR2 YFSETQ. CDR3 region: CASSGGQGYEQYV. In DNA, the CDR3 is TGCGCCAGCAGCGGCGGACAGGGCTACGAGCAGTACGTC.

This clone appeared once. The rearrangement joins TRBV5-1 to TRBJ2-7, with D unresolved. V was cut by 2 bases and J by 7 bases, with 19 bases left in between. The CDR3 covers 15 residues. Looked up from germline, CDR1 is SGHRS and CDR2 is YFSETQ. The CDR3 sequence is CASSFRPGPPKEQYF. DNA for the CDR3: TGCGCCAGCAGCTTCCGTCCGGGTCCCCCTAAAGAGCAGTACTTC. Using reference TRBV5-1 and TRBJ2-7 for the parts outside the CDR3, the full variable domain is KAGVTQTPRYLIKTRGQQVTLSCSPISGHRSVSWYQQTPGQGLQFLFEYFSETQRNKGNFPGRFSGRQFSNSRSEMNVSTLELGDSALYLCASSFRPGPPKEQYFGPGTRLTVT.

This clone was counted a single time. The chain links TRBV28 to TRBJ2-3, with 15 bases identical to TRBD2. The CDR3 has 19 amino acids. V dropped 5 bases and J dropped 4; count of bases not matched to a gene: 13. Germline V gene sequence: CDR1 MDHEN, CDR2 SYDVKM. The CDR3 nucleotides read TGTGCCAGCAGTCCCCCGGGACTAGCGGGGGGACCAGGGCCAGATACGCAGTATTTT. This encodes CASSPPGLAGGPGPDTQYF.

V and J are TRBV5-4 and TRBJ2-1, with D perhaps TRBD1 (6 bases). The CDR3 contains 16 residues. V was clipped by 6 bases and J by 5 bases, with 21 bases between them. Per the germline V gene, CDR1 is SGHNT and CDR2 is YYREEE (reference sequence). In DNA, the CDR3 is TGTGCCAGCACGAGAGGGGGACCGATGACTGACAATGAGCAGTTCTTC. It translates to CASTRGGPMTDNEQFF.

The rearrangement links TRBV2 to TRBJ2-5; 7 bases fit TRBD2. Germline V gene data show CDR1 as SNHLY and CDR2 as FYNNEI. V lost 7 bases to trimming and J lost 1 base; unmatched junction nucleotides: 12. The CDR3 length is 16 residues. CDR3 sequence reads: CASILWASGFQETQYF. CDR3 coding DNA: TGTGCCAGCATTCTTTGGGCTAGCGGTTTCCAAGAGACCCAGTACTTC.

The V and J genes are TRBV9 and TRBJ1-6; 8 bases match TRBD1. V shed 1 base, J shed 7 bases, and the junction held 4 bases outside the gene matches. The germline V gene has CDR1 SGDLS and CDR2 YYNGEE. The CDR3 is made up of 15 amino acids. The CDR3 sequence is CASSVQGQENSPLHF. CDR3 in DNA: TGTGCCAGCAGCGTACAGGGACAGGAAAATTCACCCCTCCACTTT.

The chain carries TRBV7-3 and TRBJ2-6; TRBD1 is a possible D gene (6 bases). The CDR3 is 17 amino acids. Trimming took 5 bases from V and 1 from J, leaving 15 bases between them. Per the germline V gene, CDR1 is SGHTA and CDR2 is FQGTGA. CDR3 sequence reads: CASSRTGLSSGANVLTF. For the CDR3, the DNA is TGTGCCAGCAGCCGAACAGGGTTATCTTCTGGGGCCAACGTCCTGACTTTC.

The genes are TRBV5-1 and TRBJ2-3; D remains unclear. V was shortened by 0 bases and J by 6 bases, with 11 bases between the two germline ends. From germline, CDR1 is SGHRS and CDR2 YFSETQ. CDR3 length equals 14 residues. The CDR3 region is CASSLAQTADTQYF. CDR3 nucleotides: TGCGCCAGCAGCTTGGCCCAAACAGCCGATACGCAGTATTTT.

V usage is TRBV14 and J usage is TRBJ1-6, with D hard to call. The germline V gene encodes CDR1 SGHDN and CDR2 FVKESK. The CDR3 is made up of 13 amino acids. V was cut by 2 bases and J by 9 bases, with 8 bases left in between. Here the CDR3 DNA reads TGTGCCAGCAGCCAAACATCTGCTTCACCCCTCCACTTT. This encodes CASSQTSASPLHF.

The gene calls are TRBV5-1 and TRBJ2-3; a possible D gene is TRBD2 (7 bases). Looked up from germline, CDR1 is SGHRS and CDR2 is YFSETQ. The CDR3 contains 17 residues. Trimming took off 2 bases at V and 0 bases at J, with 16 bases between the two ends. The CDR3 reads CASSFWGGGSSTDTQYF. DNA of the CDR3: TGCGCCAGCAGCTTTTGGGGGGGCGGGTCTAGCACAGATACGCAGTATTTT.

The J gene is TRBJ1-1, the V gene TRBV7-8, with D perhaps TRBD1 (5 bases). There are 19 residues in the CDR3. From germline, CDR1 is SGHVS and CDR2 FQNEAQ. V gave up 4 bases and J gave up 4 bases, with 28 bases separating them. CDR3 sequence: CASSYNGGGLRGPVTEAFF. CDR3 DNA: TGTGCCAGCAGCTATAACGGGGGGGGGTTGAGGGGCCCGGTCACTGAAGCTTTCTTT.

The J gene is TRBJ1-2, the V gene TRBV27; TRBD1 might be the D (5 bases). Deletions cut 6 bases from V and 1 base from J, with 9 bases between. Germline V gene lookup returns CDR1 MNHEY and CDR2 SMNVEV (reference sequence). The CDR3 contains 13 residues. Written as DNA, the CDR3 is TGTGCCAGCAGGGGGCCGGGTAACTATGGCTACACCTTC. This gives the protein CASRGPGNYGYTF.

The CDR3 protein is CASTSQGNNSPLHF. DNA of the CDR3: TGTGCCAGCACCTCACAGGGAAATAATTCACCCCTCCACTTT. The rearrangement uses TRBV7-9 and TRBJ1-6; a possible D gene is TRBD1 (6 bases). This CDR3 has 14 residues. From germline, CDR1 is SEHNR and CDR2 FQNEAQ (reference sequence). The V end was cut by 7 bases, the J end by 5 bases, with 12 bases between.

Only a few counts were recorded for this clone. V usage is TRBV2 and J usage is TRBJ2-7, with 10 bases matching TRBD2. Germline CDR1 SNHLY, CDR2 FYNNEI. CDR3 length equals 13 residues. J was trimmed by 7 bases and V by 5 bases; bases with no gene match: 5. CDR3 nucleotides: TGTGCCAGCAGTATTCCGGGACTAGCGGAGCAGTACGTC. Its translation is CASSIPGLAEQYV.

Only one count was recorded for this clone. The chain carries TRBV15 and TRBJ1-6; 8 bases align to TRBD1. Germline CDR1 LNHNV, CDR2 YYDKDF (reference sequence). Trimming at V came to 4 bases and at J to 9 bases, leaving 8 bases not matched to a gene. There are 15 residues in the CDR3. The CDR3 DNA is TGTGCCACCAGCACAGGGACAGGAGAATTTTCACCCCTCCACTTT. Translating gives CATSTGTGEFSPLHF.

The CDR3 DNA follows: TGTGCCAGCAGCATCCGGGACAGGGAAAATCAGCCCCAGCATTTT. Protein: CASSIRDRENQPQHF. V and J are TRBV7-8 and TRBJ1-5, with 9 bases lining up with TRBD1. From germline, CDR1 is SGHVS and CDR2 FQNEAQ. V was pared by 5 bases and J by 4 bases, with 6 bases of the junction left unmatched. This CDR3 comprises 15 residues.